The 20 T cell receptor beta chains in this list originate from one sample, sequenced in a study of blood T cell repertoires in COVID-19. Generated by immunoSEQ multiplex PCR, the TCRdb table keeps only in-frame clones and is missing some. Here the sample spans a few hundred thousand clones, roughly 80% being singletons. The material sequenced was PBMCs or T cells enriched from blood (not recorded which). The receptors here all came from a woman aged 45-65 years who had recovered from COVID-19.

This rearrangement joins TRBV10-2 to TRBJ1-1, with D maybe TRBD1 (5 bases). From germline, CDR1 is WSHSY and CDR2 SAAADI. The CDR3 consists of 15 residues. V gave up 2 bases and J gave up 2 bases, with 12 bases separating them. CDR3 coding DNA: TGCGCCAGCAGTGAGGTAGGGGCGGGAAACACTGAAGCTTTCTTT. It encodes CASSEVGAGNTEAFF.

The chain links TRBV3-1 (or the pseudogene TRBV3-2) to TRBJ2-5; tentative D call: TRBD2 (6 bases). The CDR3 is made up of 15 amino acids. V shed 1 base and J shed 5 bases, with 14 bases lying between them. Germline CDR1 and CDR2: LGHDT and YNNKEL (reference sequence). DNA for the CDR3: TGTGCCAGCAGCCAAGGGTCCGGGGGTGATGAGACCCAGTACTTC. It specifies CASSQGSGGDETQYF.

The gene calls are TRBV7-3 and TRBJ2-1, with TRBD2 matching 12 bases. CDR3 size: 16 residues. The J segment lost 8 bases and the V segment lost 5 bases, leaving 10 bases of the junction unmatched. Germline V gene sequence: CDR1 SGHTA, CDR2 FQGTGA. CDR3 sequence: CASSPRLAGDRDEQFF. In DNA form, the CDR3 reads TGTGCCAGCAGCCCAAGACTAGCGGGAGATAGGGATGAGCAGTTCTTC.

The rearrangement joins TRBV7-2 to TRBJ2-2; a possible D gene is TRBD2 (6 bases). CDR3 length: 15 amino acids. Trimming left V 1 base short and J 0 bases short, with 6 bases between. Germline values: CDR1 SGHTA, CDR2 FQGNSA. The CDR3 region is CASSLGLANTGELFF. CDR3 bases: TGTGCCAGCAGCTTAGGACTAGCGAACACCGGGGAGCTGTTTTTT.

This clone occurred a few times. CDR3 in DNA: TGTGCCAGCAGCATCGGAGCGGCGGGAGAGACCCAGTACTTC. This sequence encodes CASSIGAAGETQYF. V usage is TRBV7-8 and J usage is TRBJ2-5; a possible D gene is TRBD2 (5 bases). Germline values: CDR1 SGHVS, CDR2 FQNEAQ. The CDR3 loop spans 14 amino acids. V dropped 5 bases and J dropped 4 bases, with 14 bases sitting between them.

The V gene is TRBV9, the J gene TRBJ2-7; D gene ambiguous. Trimming shortened V by 3 bases and J by 6 bases, and 13 bases separated the two germline ends. Germline values: CDR1 SGDLS, CDR2 YYNGEE. The CDR3 spans 13 residues. The CDR3 loop is CASSASMTGEQYF. The CDR3 DNA reads TGTGCCAGCAGCGCCTCCATGACGGGCGAGCAGTACTTC.

This clone was counted only a few times. The chain combines TRBV12-3 or TRBV12-4 with TRBJ1-2, with D perhaps matching TRBD1 (5 bases). The V and J ends lost 3 bases and 8 bases respectively, with 7 bases between them. The CDR3 is made up of 11 amino acids. CDR3 DNA sequence: TGTGCCAGCAGTTTGAACAGGGGCTACACCTTC. Residues: CASSLNRGYTF.

The chain carries TRBV7-2 and TRBJ2-1; TRBD2 is a possible D gene (5 bases). Germline values: CDR1 SGHTA, CDR2 FQGNSA. CDR3 length equals 19 residues. V was shortened by 1 base and J by 2 bases, with 21 bases between the two germline ends. The CDR3 bases are TGTGCCAGCAGCTTAGTTGGGCAGGCCGGGGTGTGGACCTACAATGAGCAGTTCTTC. As protein: CASSLVGQAGVWTYNEQFF.

This clone was recorded only once. The CDR3 sequence: CASSLPPGAEAFF. The CDR3 nucleotides read TGTGCCAGCAGTTTACCCCCGGGAGCTGAAGCTTTCTTT. The chain combines TRBV12-3 or TRBV12-4 with TRBJ1-1, with D unclear. V gave up 2 bases and J gave up 6 bases, with 10 bases separating them. CDR3 length equals 13 residues.

The chain recombines TRBV7-7 with TRBJ2-1, with 8 bases aligning to TRBD2. This CDR3 is built from 15 residues. The V gene's germline CDR1 is SSHAT and CDR2 FNYEAQ (reference sequence). J lost 4 bases, V lost 4 bases, and 6 bases had no gene match. This CDR3 is CASSSSSGQYNEQFF. The DNA for the CDR3 is TGTGCCAGCAGCTCCTCTAGCGGGCAATACAATGAGCAGTTCTTC. Full variable domain (remainder filled in from reference TRBV7-7 and TRBJ2-1): GAGVSQSPRYKVTKRGQDVTLRCDPISSHATLYWYQQALGQGPEFLTYFNYEAQPDKSGLPSDRFSAERPEGSISTLTIQRTEQRDSAMYRCASSSSSGQYNEQFFGPGTRLTVL.

This chain connects TRBV5-6 to TRBJ2-1; 12 positions match TRBD1. J was trimmed by 10 bases and V by 4 bases; bases with no gene match: 6. Germline CDR1 SGHDT, CDR2 YYEEEE. The CDR3 extends over 14 amino acids. CDR3 residues: CASSAWDRGREQFF. The CDR3 region has the DNA TGTGCCAGCAGCGCTTGGGACAGGGGGCGGGAGCAGTTCTTC.

This chain uses TRBV11-3 with TRBJ1-1, with a weak D call TRBD1 (6 bases). The length of the CDR3 is 12 residues. Germline assignment: CDR1 SGHNT and CDR2 YENEEA. V gave up 8 bases and J gave up 4 bases, with 11 bases separating them. The CDR3, as DNA: TGTGCCAGCTCTAAACAGGGCACTGAAGCTTTCTTT. Protein sequence: CASSKQGTEAFF.

V and J are TRBV7-8 and TRBJ2-5; a weak D match, TRBD2 (5 bases). The CDR3 runs to 11 residues. Germline assignment: CDR1 SGHVS and CDR2 FQNEAQ. Trimming took 5 bases from V and 9 from J, leaving 10 bases between them. CDR3 sequence reads: CASSPAEAQYF. CDR3 in DNA: TGTGCCAGCAGCCCCGCGGAGGCCCAGTACTTC. Full variable domain (missing parts from reference TRBV7-8 and TRBJ2-5): GAGVSQSPRYKVAKRGQDVALRCDPISGHVSLFWYQQALGQGPEFLTYFQNEAQLDKSGLPSDRFFAERPEGSVSTLKIQRTQQEDSAVYLCASSPAEAQYFGPGTRLLVL.

The chain joins TRBV4-1 to TRBJ1-2; no reliable D call. Germline assignment: CDR1 MGHRA and CDR2 YSYEKL. The CDR3 has 14 amino acids. V was cut by 0 bases and J by 4 bases, with 9 bases left in between. Here the CDR3 DNA reads TGCGCCAGCAGCCAAGAAACAGTAGGCTATGGCTACACCTTC. Translation gives CASSQETVGYGYTF.

The genes are TRBV5-1 and TRBJ1-1; 10 bases agree with TRBD1. The germline V gene encodes CDR1 SGHRS and CDR2 YFSETQ. The CDR3 contains 16 residues. Losses at the gene ends were 5 bases for V and 0 bases for J; bases not matched to a gene: 7. The CDR3, as DNA: TGCGCCAGCAGACACGGGGACAGGGGACTGAACACTGAAGCTTTCTTT. This translates into CASRHGDRGLNTEAFF.

This chain uses TRBV14 with TRBJ2-2; unclear D gene. Trimming stripped 5 bases from V and 2 bases from J, with 15 bases between. CDR1 is SGHDN, CDR2 FVKESK, per germline. The CDR3 runs to 16 residues. CDR3 coding DNA: TGTGCCAGCAGCGCTCGACTTCTTTCTAACACCGGGGAGCTGTTTTTT. It codes for CASSARLLSNTGELFF.

The rearrangement joins TRBV19 to TRBJ1-2, with D hard to call. The V and J ends lost 5 bases and 6 bases respectively, with 10 bases between them. This CDR3 spans 12 amino acids. Germline lookup yields CDR1 LNHDA and CDR2 SQIVND (reference sequence). CDR3: CASSSVGNGYTF. The CDR3 DNA follows: TGTGCCAGTAGTTCAGTTGGTAATGGCTACACCTTC.

This clone has a handful of counts. V gene TRBV19 combines with J gene TRBJ1-5, with D perhaps matching TRBD1 (6 bases). CDR1 is LNHDA, CDR2 SQIVND, per germline (reference sequence). This CDR3 has 14 residues. V lost 6 bases and J 0 bases, leaving 9 bases between the germline ends. The CDR3 loop is CASRDRNSNQPQHF. DNA of the CDR3: TGTGCCAGTAGGGACAGAAATAGCAATCAGCCCCAGCATTTT.

This chain joins TRBV20-1 and TRBJ1-6; no clear D. Germline loops: CDR1 DFQATT, CDR2 SNEGSKA (reference sequence). This CDR3 has 17 residues. The V end lost 3 bases, the J end lost 3 bases, and 18 bases lay between the germline ends. Written as DNA, the CDR3 is TGCAGTGCTAGTACCGCAGACACTCCATACTATAATTCACCCCTCCACTTT. Translating gives CSASTADTPYYNSPLHF.

DNA of the CDR3: TGCGCCAGCAGCCAAGATTGGGAGCGGGAGCGAAACAATGAGCAGTTCTTC. Translation gives CASSQDWERERNNEQFF. The chain recombines TRBV4-1 with TRBJ2-1; TRBD2 matches at 8 bases. V lost 0 bases, J lost 5 bases, and 9 bases stayed unmatched. The CDR3 runs to 17 residues. The V gene's germline CDR1 is MGHRA and CDR2 YSYEKL.